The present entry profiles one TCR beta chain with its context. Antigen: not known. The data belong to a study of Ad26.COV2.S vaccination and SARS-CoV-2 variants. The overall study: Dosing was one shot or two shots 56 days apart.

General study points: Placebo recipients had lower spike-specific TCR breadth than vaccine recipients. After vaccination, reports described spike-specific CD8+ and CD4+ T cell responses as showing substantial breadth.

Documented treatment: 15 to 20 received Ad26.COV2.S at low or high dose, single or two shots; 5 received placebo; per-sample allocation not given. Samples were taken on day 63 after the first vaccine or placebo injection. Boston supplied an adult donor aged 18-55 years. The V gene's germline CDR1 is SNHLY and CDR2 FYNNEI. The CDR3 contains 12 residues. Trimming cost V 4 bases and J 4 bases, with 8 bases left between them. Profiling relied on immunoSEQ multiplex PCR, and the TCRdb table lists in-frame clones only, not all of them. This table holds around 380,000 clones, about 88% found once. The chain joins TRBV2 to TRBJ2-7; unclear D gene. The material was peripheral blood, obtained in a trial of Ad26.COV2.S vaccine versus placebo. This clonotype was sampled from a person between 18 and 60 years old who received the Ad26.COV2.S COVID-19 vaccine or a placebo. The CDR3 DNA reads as TGTGCCAGCAGTGGTCAAGGGTACGAGCAGTACTTC. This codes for CASSGQGYEQYF.